Following are 29 T cell receptor beta chains from one sample sequenced in a study of T cells in Graves' hyperthyroidism and ophthalmopathy. Amplification of TCR beta CDR3 regions used RNA as the template. Primed by the HTBI set, a first-round RT-PCR was run on the TCR CDR3. TCRdb recomputed calls from the multiplex PCR reads with MiXCR, one row per CDR3 protein. The top ten hold roughly a sixth of the sample, which has around 690,000 distinct CDR3 sequences, about 18% seen once. The sequenced sample was blood. The receptors here all came from a man aged 50 to 59 with Graves' hyperthyroidism.

In this sample, this clonotype turned up many times. V and J are TRBV2 and TRBJ1-5; 7 bases are a match to TRBD1. After removal of 3 bases from V and 3 bases from J, the junction contained 8 bases not matched to a gene. There are 16 residues in the CDR3. Germline loops: CDR1 SNHLY, CDR2 FYNNEI. The CDR3 coding sequence is TGTGCCAGCAGTGACCGAGGACAGGAAACCAATCAGCCCCAGCATTTT. Residues: CASSDRGQETNQPQHF.

The CDR3 loop is CASSYESPGFSGNTIYF. CDR3 coding DNA: TGTGCCAGCAGTTACGAATCTCCGGGTTTCTCTGGAAACACCATATATTTT. V gene TRBV6-5 combines with J gene TRBJ1-3; no definite D call. V shed 2 bases and J shed 0 bases, with 14 bases lying between them. The CDR3 spans 17 residues. Looked up from germline, CDR1 is MNHEY and CDR2 is SVGAGI.

Ten or more counts support this clonotype. The chain employs TRBV6-2 or TRBV6-3 and TRBJ2-2, with 8 bases fitting TRBD2. This CDR3 spans 15 amino acids. Germline trimming cut 5 bases from V and 7 bases from J; bases unmatched to any gene: 9. Germline V gene sequence: CDR1 MNHEY, CDR2 SVGEGT. The CDR3 is CASSHERERVGELFF. The CDR3 DNA sequence: TGTGCCAGCAGTCACGAGCGGGAGAGGGTCGGGGAGCTGTTTTTT.

The chain joins TRBV3-1 to TRBJ2-7; TRBD1 might be the D (5 bases). V was shortened by 4 bases and J by 2 bases, with 18 bases between the two germline ends. The germline gives CDR1 LGHDT, CDR2 YNNKEL (reference sequence). This CDR3 has 16 amino acids. CDR3 sequence: CASSRGWAEIPYEQYF. In DNA form, the CDR3 reads TGTGCCAGCAGCCGGGGCTGGGCGGAGATTCCCTACGAGCAGTACTTC.

This clonotype showed up many times. The chain uses TRBV7-9 and TRBJ2-5; D is unresolved. With 5 bases removed from V and 2 bases from J, the gap between germline ends came to 15 bases. The CDR3 covers 15 residues. CDR1 and CDR2 (germline): SEHNR, FQNEAQ (reference sequence). CDR3 nucleotide sequence: TGTGCCAGCAGCACCTCGGACCTGGAACAAGAGACCCAGTACTTC. Translating gives CASSTSDLEQETQYF.

The rearrangement uses TRBV20-1 and TRBJ2-3; TRBD2 matches 9 bases. CDR1 DFQATT and CDR2 SNEGSKA come from the germline V gene (reference sequence). The J segment lost 0 bases and the V segment lost 6 bases, leaving 7 bases of the junction unmatched. This CDR3 region has 15 residues. This chain's CDR3 is CSAPRAGGSTDTQYF. As DNA, the CDR3 is TGCAGTGCCCCCCGGGCGGGAGGGAGCACAGATACGCAGTATTTT.

The table lists this clonotype with many counts. The V gene is TRBV15, the J gene TRBJ2-7; 11 positions agree with TRBD1. Germline assignment: CDR1 LNHNV and CDR2 YYDKDF (reference sequence). The CDR3 is 15 amino acids. J lost 3 bases, V lost 1 base, and 2 bases had no gene match. The CDR3 DNA is TGTGCCACCAGCAGAGGGGGACAGGGGGTCTACGAGCAGTACTTC. It encodes CATSRGGQGVYEQYF.

The gene calls are TRBV4-1 and TRBJ2-7; possibly TRBD1 for D (6 bases). Trimming took 2 bases from V and 3 from J, leaving 11 bases between them. CDR1 MGHRA and CDR2 YSYEKL come from the germline V gene. CDR3 length: 14 amino acids. CDR3 nucleotide sequence: TGCGCCAGCAGCCAAACCGGGACAAACTACGAGCAGTACTTC. Translation gives CASSQTGTNYEQYF.

In this sample, this clonotype turned up many times. The chain's CDR3 is CASSVSFVPDGYTF. The CDR3 nucleotides read TGCGCCAGCAGCGTCTCGTTCGTGCCGGATGGCTACACCTTC. This chain joins TRBV5-1 and TRBJ1-2; D remains ambiguous. The V gene's germline CDR1 is SGHRS and CDR2 YFSETQ. This CDR3 spans 14 amino acids. V was pared by 4 bases and J by 6 bases, with 16 bases between.

This clonotype was counted ten times or more. This chain joins TRBV27 and TRBJ2-7; 7 nucleotides align to TRBD2. Per the germline V gene, CDR1 is MNHEY and CDR2 is SMNVEV (reference sequence). The junction had 7 bases not matched to a gene; V was cut back by 2 bases and J by 3 bases. The CDR3 is made up of 15 amino acids. As DNA, the CDR3 is TGTGCCAGCAGTTTAAGGTGGCTAGCGGTCTACGAGCAGTACTTC. Translating it yields CASSLRWLAVYEQYF.

This clonotype was observed a single time. This chain links TRBV28 with TRBJ2-2; 7 positions agree with TRBD1. Germline loops: CDR1 MDHEN, CDR2 SYDVKM. Trimming took 4 bases from V and 4 from J; bases not matched to a gene: 9. The CDR3 length is 16 residues. The CDR3 spells CASSSWTGSSTGELFF. CDR3 in DNA: TGTGCCAGCAGTTCTTGGACAGGATCGAGCACCGGGGAGCTGTTTTTT.

This chain links TRBV20-1 with TRBJ2-1; 11 bases agree with TRBD2. Germline V CDR1 and CDR2: DFQATT, SNEGSKA (reference sequence). This CDR3 is built from 15 residues. V was clipped by 2 bases and J by 4 bases; unmatched bases: 4. CDR3 region: CSARSTSGIYNEQFF. As DNA, the CDR3 is TGCAGTGCTAGATCGACTAGCGGGATTTACAATGAGCAGTTCTTC.

This clonotype was counted at least ten times. This chain links TRBV6-2 or TRBV6-3 with TRBJ2-3, with TRBD2 as a possible D gene (6 bases). Germline V lookup: CDR1 MNHEY, CDR2 SVGEGT. This CDR3 is 15 amino acids long. V lost 2 bases and J 2 bases, leaving 11 bases between the germline ends. CDR3 coding DNA: TGTGCCAGCAGTTACCGGGCTAGCGCCACAGATACGCAGTATTTT. It specifies CASSYRASATDTQYF.

The chain uses TRBV6-2 or TRBV6-3 and TRBJ2-5, with 10 positions matching TRBD2. V trimming: 7 bases; J trimming: 3 bases; junction bases outside the gene matches: 5. From germline, CDR1 is MNHEY and CDR2 SVGEGT. This CDR3 is 14 amino acids long. CDR3 protein: CASKPGLAKETQYF. For the CDR3, the DNA is TGTGCCAGCAAACCGGGACTAGCGAAAGAGACCCAGTACTTC.

This clonotype was found many times. This chain uses TRBV27 with TRBJ1-2, with 8 nucleotides matching TRBD1. CDR3 length: 15 residues. V shed 7 bases and J 8 bases; nucleotides not matched to a gene: 15. Germline V gene sequence: CDR1 MNHEY, CDR2 SMNVEV (reference sequence). The CDR3 DNA reads TGTGCCAGCACCCCACTCCGCGACAGGGGACTCGGCTACACCTTC. Translated, it gives CASTPLRDRGLGYTF.

As regards this clonotype: A clone one base away is much larger, so this may be a read error. This CDR3 is missing its conserved last phenylalanine or tryptophan, likely due to a read error. This chain connects TRBV18 to TRBJ2-3, with 7 bases aligning to TRBD2. V was clipped by 1 base and J by 1 base; unmatched bases: 8. Germline V lookup: CDR1 KGHSH, CDR2 LQKENI. This CDR3 comprises 17 residues. This chain's CDR3 is CASSPLPGGSGTDTQYS. CDR3 nucleotides: TGTGCCAGCTCACCACTTCCGGGAGGTAGTGGCACAGATACGCAGTATTCT.

This clonotype occurred many times. The V gene is TRBV5-1, the J gene TRBJ1-3; no clear D. This CDR3 has 17 residues. Germline values: CDR1 SGHRS, CDR2 YFSETQ. V lost 0 bases to trimming and J lost 4 bases, with 17 bases between them. Here the CDR3 DNA reads TGCGCCAGCAGCTTGGTGTCCTACCGACGCTCAGGAAACACCATATATTTT. Translating gives CASSLVSYRRSGNTIYF.

This clonotype was seen many times. The V call is TRBV29-1, the J call TRBJ1-1; D remains ambiguous. V lost 4 bases and J 0 bases, leaving 12 bases between the germline ends. Germline lookup yields CDR1 SQVTM and CDR2 ANQGSEA. CDR3 length: 14 amino acids. In DNA, the CDR3 is TGCAGCGTTGTGTCTGGGCAGCTGAACACTGAAGCTTTCTTT. Protein product: CSVVSGQLNTEAFF.

This sequence joins TRBV12-3 or TRBV12-4 and TRBJ2-3; 8 bases fit TRBD2. The CDR3 sequence is 16 residues long. With 2 bases clipped from V and 2 bases from J, the junction kept 6 bases outside the gene matches. In DNA, the CDR3 is TGTGCCAGCAGTTTATCGGCGGGGGGACTCACAGATACGCAGTATTTT. As protein: CASSLSAGGLTDTQYF.

V gene TRBV19 combines with J gene TRBJ2-6, with 7 nucleotides matching TRBD2. V trimming: 4 bases; J trimming: 2 bases; junction bases outside the gene matches: 5. In germline, CDR1 is LNHDA, CDR2 SQIVND (reference sequence). The length of the CDR3 is 16 residues. The CDR3 coding sequence is TGTGCCAGTAGTACAATGACTAGCCCTGGGGCCAACGTCCTGACTTTC. Its translation: CASSTMTSPGANVLTF.

This clonotype turned up a few times. This chain uses TRBV15 with TRBJ2-3; TRBD1 matches at 8 bases. This CDR3 is built from 15 residues. The V and J ends lost 3 bases and 4 bases, in that order; junction bases with no gene match: 6. From germline, CDR1 is LNHNV and CDR2 YYDKDF (reference sequence). CDR3 protein: CATSSYRGDADTQYF. The CDR3 nucleotides are TGTGCCACCAGCAGCTACAGGGGGGACGCAGATACGCAGTATTTT. Drawing the rest from reference TRBV15 and TRBJ2-3, the complete variable domain is DAMVIQNPRYQVTQFGKPVTLSCSQTLNHNVMYWYQQKSSQAPKLLFHYYDKDFNNEADTPDNFQSRRPNTSFCFLDIRSPGLGDTAMYLCATSSYRGDADTQYFGPGTRLTVL.

This clonotype has a handful of counts. The junction does not match germline at one end; this may be a read error. This CDR3 is CANSLPSPTGHGYTF. CDR3 DNA sequence: TGCGCCAACAGCCTGCCATCCCCGACAGGGCATGGCTACACCTTC. The rearrangement joins TRBV5-1 to TRBJ1-2, with 7 bases fitting TRBD1. The CDR3 is 15 residues long. Germline V gives CDR1 SGHRS, CDR2 YFSETQ.

The genes are TRBV7-9 and TRBJ2-1, with TRBD2 as a possible D gene (6 bases). Germline CDR1 reads SEHNR; CDR2 reads FQNEAQ (reference sequence). The CDR3 is 17 residues long. The V end was cut by 2 bases, the J end by 0 bases, with 14 bases between. The CDR3 loop is CASSLTPLASSYNEQFF. CDR3 sequence (DNA): TGTGCCAGCAGCTTAACACCACTAGCTTCCTCCTACAATGAGCAGTTCTTC.

This chain links TRBV10-3 with TRBJ2-1; D unresolved. V was cut by 10 bases and J by 13 bases, with 29 bases left in between. This CDR3 is built from 15 residues. Germline V gene lookup returns CDR1 ENHRY and CDR2 SYGVKD. This CDR3 reads CATSHGGEKGPVQFF. The CDR3 DNA reads as TGTGCCACCTCCCATGGTGGGGAAAAAGGTCCGGTCCAGTTCTTC.

The chain recombines TRBV3-1 with TRBJ1-2; D gene ambiguous. V dropped 0 bases and J dropped 8 bases, with 16 bases sitting between them. This CDR3 is 15 amino acids long. The germline gives CDR1 LGHDT, CDR2 YNNKEL (reference sequence). The CDR3 sequence: CASSQDLVPGDGYTF. CDR3 in DNA: TGTGCCAGCAGCCAAGATCTTGTACCGGGTGACGGCTACACCTTC.

This clonotype was detected only a few times. A much larger clonotype is one base distant, so this may be a read error. This chain connects TRBV12-3 or TRBV12-4 to TRBJ1-5; D possibly corresponds to TRBD1 (6 bases). CDR3 length: 14 amino acids. This CDR3 reads CASRLEGGNQPQHF. Written as DNA, the CDR3 is TGTGCCAGCAGGTTAGAGGGGGGCAATCAGCCCCAGCATTTT.

This clonotype has at least ten counts. The V and J genes are TRBV10-3 and TRBJ2-2; 13 bases align to TRBD2. Germline V gene data show CDR1 as ENHRY and CDR2 as SYGVKD. The J segment lost 4 bases and the V segment lost 10 bases, leaving 9 bases of the junction unmatched. The CDR3 totals 16 residues. The CDR3 DNA is TGTGCCAGCGGGACTAGCGGGACCCTTGGCACCGGGGAGCTGTTTTTT. Translated, it gives CASGTSGTLGTGELFF.

In its sample, this clonotype was seen many times. This chain connects TRBV28 to TRBJ1-1; no firm D call. Germline-derived CDR1 and CDR2 are MDHEN and SYDVKM. Between the trimmed V and J ends, which lost 3 bases and 0 bases, there was a span of 14 bases. The CDR3 runs 16 residues. CDR3 sequence reads: CASSLPGQGMNTEAFF. CDR3 nucleotide sequence: TGTGCCAGCAGTTTGCCCGGGCAAGGGATGAACACTGAAGCTTTCTTT.

This clonotype was found a few times. The chain has TRBV13 and TRBJ2-7; possible D gene TRBD2, 6 bases. Trimming pared 5 bases from V and 3 bases from J, leaving 20 bases between. This CDR3 comprises 16 residues. Looked up from germline, CDR1 is PRHDT and CDR2 is FYEKMQ (reference sequence). The CDR3 DNA is TGTGCCAGCAGCACATTGGACATTCTCGGGGGCTACGAGCAGTACTTC. This translates into CASSTLDILGGYEQYF.